The T cell receptor beta chain described here comes from a study of shared clonotypes between healthy human individuals (dated by TCRdb to 2018 to 2020). General notes on the study: The cohort comprised two women and three men aged 18 to 49 years. For each donor, CD4 naive and CD4 memory were each run on three plates, CD8 naive on two plates, and CD8 memory on one plate. To estimate repertoire size and how much clonotypes are shared between individuals, the study performed deep sequencing of blood TCR repertoires from about five healthy adults. To increase sequencing depth and limit assay-specific biases, different laboratories used diverse techniques to prepare libraries and sequence TCR repertoires. Per donor, leukapheresis produced somewhere between about 0.85 and 9.5 billion PBMCs.

The CDR3 runs 16 residues from the cysteine to the phenylalanine. Left in the record is the CDR3 DNA by itself, 48 bases read in frame from the first base. V was cut back by 0 bases and J by 2 bases, leaving a gap of 14 bases between them. The germline V gene provides CDR1 MGHRA and CDR2 YSYEKL. Using the deep immunoSEQ assay, multiplex PCR amplified TCR CDR3 regions from genomic DNA. For each cell subset, the extracted genomic DNA was distributed evenly across all wells of several immunoSEQ 96-well plates, and each plate served as one replicate. For sorted subsets, each replicate PCR was loaded with about 200 ng genomic DNA, equivalent to 30,000 or so T cell genomes. Purified libraries were measured with a Qubit 3.0 fluorometer, size-checked on a Bioanalyzer 2100, and measured again with the KAPA Library Quantification kit. Every immunoSEQ 96-well plate was sequenced on a dedicated single-read 150-cycle Illumina NextSeq 550 flow cell. As for how the authors treated the data: Because only junctional sequences without quality scores were contained in the immunoSEQ output, filtering matching that applied to full-length reads could not be performed. To assign V/J genes and CDR3, sequences were annotated using PyIR, a Python wrapper for IgBLAST v1.9, with IMGT germline references. Reads with weak V/J assignments (E-value above 1e-6), missing CDR3, stop codons, out-of-frame junctions, or ambiguous translated residues were removed. V3J clonotypes were defined as sequences sharing an identical inferred V gene, J gene, and CDR3 amino acid sequence. Percentage overlap between repertoires was computed as shared unique clonotypes divided by the size of the smaller repertoire. RTK rarefaction, the Chao1 estimator, and Recon v2.1 estimates of unobserved clonotypes were used to assess repertoire richness. OLGA was used to compute generation probabilities for all TCRbeta clonotypes that the gDNA method yielded from four donors. Not all clones reach the TCRdb copy of this immuneACCESS table, which keeps in-frame sequences only. Checked studies attribute under half of the gap to unresolved V genes and leave the rest unexplained. V and J calls and clone size are copied from that table; D and trimming were computed from the DNA. The sample records 550,000 to 850,000 clones, around 77% of which are singletons. The ten top clones hold over 1.5% of the sample.

Overall study outcomes, separate from this receptor: Based on pairwise subsampling, the degree of clonotype sharing among donors was expected to be affected by sequencing depth. Sharing across several donors was observed for roughly 5.4% of naive CD4, around 3.5% of naive CD8, roughly 2.3% of memory CD4, and around 0.42% of memory CD8 clonotypes. Sampling was restricted to blood, and TCR repertoires in tissue are likely to differ from TCR repertoires in blood. Estimated clonotype richness was generally larger for naive than for memory subsets. Even with the large sequencing depth, rarefaction of the sorted-subset datasets indicated that sequencing was incomplete. Compared with non-shared clonotypes, the clonotypes found in all four sorted-subset donors had higher generation probabilities. Because the study included only a small number of donors, the genetic and exposure-history diversity represented was limited.

Points on this clone: Its specific antigen is unknown. No base qualities exist here, and no much larger clone lies one base off it.

The donors were healthy, HIV-negative adults who had no recently reported acute infections or vaccinations. Every donor was a Caucasian adult residing in Nashville, Tennessee, USA. CD4+ T cells were enriched through magnetic negative selection, after which naive cells were positively selected on CD45RA and the remaining negative fraction served as the memory subset. Blood was collected by leukapheresis, and PBMCs were isolated by Ficoll-Histopaque density gradient centrifugation and then cryopreserved in liquid nitrogen vapor phase. Purity and quantity of every magnetically sorted T cell population were checked by analytical flow cytometry. From each sorted fraction, genomic DNA was isolated and quantified by UV absorbance on a Nanodrop 2000c.

The sample comprised memory CD4+ T cells sorted from blood. According to the study, the label for this sample's cell subset or site signals: CD45RA-negative fraction. The sequence came from a woman aged 25 to 39 in good health. Recombination linked TRBV4-1 to TRBJ2-7; the D gene assignment is ambiguous. The DNA reads as follows: TGCGCCAGCAGCCAAGATCCGCTTGACGGAGCCTACGAGCAGTACTTC. This codes for CASSQDPLDGAYEQYF.